This TCR beta chain comes out of a study of OX40 agonist ivuxolimab in advanced cancers. For the wider study: Ivuxolimab was an agonistic, fully human IgG2 monoclonal antibody directed against OX40 (CD134), a costimulatory receptor. Intravenous ivuxolimab was administered to patients every 2 weeks at six dose levels: 0.01, 0.1, 0.3, 1.5, 3 and 10 mg/kg. Among the approximately 50 dose-escalation patients, roughly 20 had hepatocellular carcinoma, approximately 15 melanoma, 9 renal cell carcinoma and 9 head and neck cancer. The dose-escalation cohort was roughly 87% male with a mean age of 60 years, ranging from roughly 20 to 85. Patients were allowed to have had prior anti-PD-1, anti-PD-L1 or anti-CTLA-4 therapy, and approximately 40% of the dose-escalation patients had previously received checkpoint inhibitors. Partial responses occurred in three dose-escalation patients, of whom one had hepatocellular carcinoma and two had cutaneous melanoma. The point of sequencing TCRbeta in the periphery was to test whether ivuxolimab changed TCR sequence diversity and drove clonal T-cell expansion. The paper reports the monotherapy dose-escalation portion (N of about 51 patients) of the phase I ivuxolimab trial. The research as a whole found: Antigen specificity was not determined for the clonally expanded peripheral T cells. Low levels of normalized T-cell clonal expansion were also seen in some patients who did not respond. In the 0.1-3.0 mg/kg groups, partial responders had among the lowest normalized peripheral clonal expansion, particularly in CD8+ T cells. After ivuxolimab, expanded clones were on average more numerous among CD8+ T cells than among CD4+ T cells. At doses of 0.1 to 3.0 mg/kg, clonal expansion of both CD4+ and CD8+ T cells in blood was seen between baseline and week 6.

V and J are trimmed by 4 bases and 4 bases, and the gene matches miss 3 bases of the junction. Counted from cysteine to phenylalanine, this CDR3 has 15 amino acids. Just the 45-base CDR3 DNA is kept, in frame starting at base 1. CDR1 and CDR2, looked up from the germline V gene (reference sequence), are SEHNR and FQNEAQ. Comment on this clone: Its antigen is unknown. No much larger clone is present one base from it, and per-base qualities are unavailable.

The trial excluded patients who had a history of autoimmune disease or were on systemic immunosuppression. Peripheral blood for TCR sequencing was collected from all dose cohorts at baseline, on cycle 4 day 1, and on cycle 7 day 1. Samples came from an open-label, multicenter, first-in-human phase I dose-escalation trial of ivuxolimab. Adults with locally advanced or metastatic head and neck squamous cell, hepatocellular, melanoma or renal cell carcinoma were enrolled in the trial. CD4+ and CD8+ T cells were sorted separately from peripheral blood before TCR sequencing. Genomic DNA was isolated from the sorted cells so that the TCRbeta CDR3 region could be sequenced. TCRbeta CDR3 regions were sequenced using the immunoSEQ Assay. Sourced from immuneACCESS, this table was stored by TCRdb with only in-frame sequences that have V and J called. A share of the clones is absent; for the studies checked, an unresolved V gene accounts for under half, and the remainder has no known explanation. The sample yields under 50,000 clones; around 85% were counted once. Jointly, the top ten make up over 50% of the sample.

The TCR comes from an adult with an advanced solid tumor such as melanoma, head and neck, liver or kidney cancer. The chain links TRBV7-9 with TRBJ2-1; TRBD1 aligns with 11 central bases. The sample consisted of CD4+ or CD8+ T cells sorted from blood, taken in a trial of the OX40 agonist ivuxolimab. CDR3 reads: CASSWDRGSYNEQFF. The DNA is as follows: TGTGCCAGCAGCTGGGACAGGGGGTCTTACAATGAGCAGTTCTTC.